This T cell receptor beta chain was sequenced for a study of CD4+ T cells in melanoma (dated by TCRdb to 2022 to 2024). Background on the whole study: The study examined neoantigen-specific CD4+ T cells in human melanoma. Results the study describes overall, beyond this receptor: Diverse differentiation states were reported to be shown by neoantigen-specific CD4+ T cells in melanoma. Neoantigen-specific CD4+ T cells were reported to be correlated with the function of CD8+ T cells, macrophages and B cells.

The CDR3, cysteine through phenylalanine, is 15 amino acids long. The sequence is cut down to CDR3 DNA, 45 bases in frame from base 1. The germline V gene encodes CDR1 LGHNA and CDR2 YNFKEQ. V is reduced by 4 bases and J by 1 base, leaving a spacing of 13 bases between them. Donors were patients with melanoma. On this clone: No cognate antigen has been identified for it. Per-base quality was not reported, and no clone a single base away is much larger than it.

Library preparation employed the immunoSEQ multiplex PCR assay. TCRdb holds this immuneACCESS table with in-frame rearrangements only. Some clones are missing; in checked studies, unresolved V genes explain under half, and the rest has no known cause. For this sample the table gives about 21,000 clones, of which approximately 80% were detected only once. The ten most abundant clones make up roughly 4% of the sample. This receptor was taken from a human donor with melanoma. The sequence is built from TRBV4-2 and TRBJ1-1; TRBD1 might be the D gene, on 5 matching bases. The specimen was cells from a culture (not recorded whether cultured in vitro). The sequenced DNA is TGTGCCAGCAGCCCCGCCTCCACAGGGAACACTGAAGCTTTCTTT. Translated, this is CASSPASTGNTEAFF.